Below are 27 T cell receptor beta chains sequenced from a single sample in a study of cytomegalovirus exposure and HLA in healthy donors. PCR primers comprised 60 Vbeta and 13 Jbeta primers. TCRdb keeps only in-frame clones here, not all; method: immunoSEQ multiplex PCR. The sample has roughly 95,000 clones, around 82% seen once. Sequences were obtained from PBMCs. These receptors all come from a man aged 25 to 40 in good health and CMV-seropositive.

V gene TRBV29-1 combines with J gene TRBJ1-4, with D possibly TRBD1 on 6 matching bases. Germline CDR1 reads SQVTM; CDR2 reads ANQGSEA. V lost 6 bases and J 1 base, leaving 21 bases between the germline ends. CDR3 length: 17 amino acids. CDR3 region: CSVSDSFQTVTNEKLFF. The CDR3 coding sequence is TGCAGCGTGTCGGACAGTTTTCAGACGGTAACTAATGAAAAACTGTTTTTT.

The chain has TRBV7-2 and TRBJ1-5; no clear D gene. Germline V gives CDR1 SGHTA, CDR2 FQGNSA. V was trimmed by 1 base and J by 0 bases, leaving 7 bases between them. This CDR3 spans 15 amino acids. CDR3 region: CASSLEDYSNQPQHF. CDR3 coding DNA: TGTGCCAGCAGCTTAGAGGACTATAGCAATCAGCCCCAGCATTTT. Full variable domain (outside the CDR3, taken from reference TRBV7-2 and TRBJ1-5): GAGVSQSPSNKVTEKGKDVELRCDPISGHTALYWYRQSLGQGLEFLIYFQGNSAPDKSGLPSDRFSAERTGGSVSTLTIQRTQQEDSAVYLCASSLEDYSNQPQHFGDGTRLSIL.

This clone occurred a few times. The chain uses TRBV4-3 and TRBJ2-1; 10 positions agree with TRBD2. The CDR3 is 16 amino acids. Looked up from germline, CDR1 is LGHNA and CDR2 is YSLEER. J gave up 3 bases and V 3 bases, and 5 bases lay outside the gene matches. The CDR3 here is CASSQGLASRYNEQFF. As DNA, the CDR3 is TGCGCCAGCAGCCAGGGACTAGCGAGTCGCTACAATGAGCAGTTCTTC.

Worth noting for this clone: The germline gene is not matched at one end of the junction; a read error may be the cause. This chain joins TRBV2 and TRBJ1-3; tentatively, D is TRBD1 (5 bases). Germline V gene sequence: CDR1 SNHLY, CDR2 FYNNEI. The CDR3 is 14 amino acids. Written as DNA, the CDR3 is TGTGCCAGCACCCCTGGGGGGTCTGTAAACACCATATATTTT. It specifies CASTPGGSVNTIYF. The full variable domain, with the rest looked up from reference TRBV2 and TRBJ1-3, is EPEVTQTPSHQVTQMGQEVILRCVPISNHLYFYWYRQILGQKVEFLVSFYNNEISEKSEIFDDQFSVERPDGSNFTLKIRSTKLEDSAMYFCASTPGGSVNTIYFGEGSWLTVV.

The chain carries TRBV7-7 and TRBJ2-3; D may be TRBD1 (5 bases). The V gene lost 2 bases and the J gene lost 2 bases, with 8 bases spanning the gap. Germline CDR1 is SSHAT and CDR2 is FNYEAQ (reference sequence). This CDR3 contains 14 residues. CDR3 sequence: CASSLQGTTDTQYF. The DNA for the CDR3 is TGTGCCAGCAGCTTACAGGGTACCACAGATACGCAGTATTTT.

This rearrangement joins TRBV25-1 to TRBJ1-1, with TRBD1 as a possible D gene (5 bases). CDR3 length: 14 residues. V lost 1 base and J 3 bases, leaving 9 bases between the germline ends. The germline V gene has CDR1 MGHDK and CDR2 SYGVNS. CDR3 amino acids: CASSESGWYTEAFF. In DNA, the CDR3 is TGTGCCAGCAGTGAATCAGGGTGGTACACTGAAGCTTTCTTT.

CDR3 coding DNA: TGTGCCACCAGCAGGGAACCAGGGGGCATTGGCACTGAAGCTTTCTTT. Translating it yields CATSREPGGIGTEAFF. The chain recombines TRBV15 with TRBJ1-1; 8 bases align to TRBD1. CDR1 and CDR2 from the germline V gene are LNHNV and YYDKDF (reference sequence). With 3 bases clipped from V and 4 bases from J, the junction kept 10 bases outside the gene matches. The CDR3 sequence is 16 residues long.

The V gene is TRBV4-1, the J gene TRBJ2-5; 11 bases are a match to TRBD2. The junction had 13 bases not matched to a gene; V was cut back by 0 bases and J by 4 bases. CDR3 length equals 19 residues. The germline CDR1 and CDR2 sequences are MGHRA and YSYEKL. The CDR3 DNA reads as TGCGCCAGCAGCCAAGATGGGCCTTTGTCTAGCGGGAGGTCAGAGACCCAGTACTTC. Translating it yields CASSQDGPLSSGRSETQYF.

The chain's CDR3 is CASRVSGGSYEQYF. Here the CDR3 DNA reads TGTGCCAGCAGGGTATCAGGGGGCTCCTACGAGCAGTACTTC. The rearrangement uses TRBV28 and TRBJ2-7, with TRBD1 matching over 7 bases. Germline CDR1 is MDHEN and CDR2 is SYDVKM. Germline trimming cut 6 bases from V and 0 bases from J; bases unmatched to any gene: 5. The CDR3 length is 14 residues. The variable domain in full, with the rest retrieved from reference TRBV28 and TRBJ2-7, is DVKVTQSSRYLVKRTGEKVFLECVQDMDHENMFWYRQDPGLGLRLIYFSYDVKMKEKGDIPEGYSVSREKKERFSLILESASTNQTSMYLCASRVSGGSYEQYFGPGTRLTVT.

This clone appeared a few times. The chain recombines TRBV2 with TRBJ2-3, with 9 bases lining up with TRBD2. CDR1 SNHLY and CDR2 FYNNEI come from the germline V gene. Trimming cost V 5 bases and J 3 bases; bases outside gene matches: 9. The CDR3 loop spans 16 amino acids. CDR3 in amino acids: CASSLVAGGPTDTQYF. The CDR3, as DNA: TGTGCCAGCAGTCTGGTGGCGGGAGGGCCAACAGATACGCAGTATTTT.

This clone occurred a few times. J is TRBJ1-5 and V is TRBV6-1; maybe TRBD1 (5 bases). The CDR3 is 14 residues long. Germline V gives CDR1 MNHNS, CDR2 SASEGT. The germline V and J ends were trimmed by 7 bases and 3 bases, with 13 bases remaining between them. CDR3 loop: CASIAGPYNQPQHF. Written as DNA, the CDR3 is TGTGCCAGCATCGCAGGGCCATACAATCAGCCCCAGCATTTT.

The J gene is TRBJ2-7, the V gene TRBV28; perhaps TRBD2 as D (6 bases). CDR1 is MDHEN, CDR2 SYDVKM, per germline. The CDR3 extends over 14 amino acids. The V gene lost 7 bases and the J gene lost 1 base, with 14 bases spanning the gap. The CDR3 DNA follows: TGTGCCAGCACTCCAGCGGGTGTTTCCTACGAGCAGTACTTC. Its translation: CASTPAGVSYEQYF.

The chain links TRBV7-6 to TRBJ1-2; 8 bases map to TRBD1. The CDR3 sequence is 15 residues long. Germline V lookup: CDR1 SGHVS, CDR2 FNYEAQ. Trimming at V came to 1 base and at J to 0 bases, leaving 1 base not matched to a gene. The CDR3 reads CASSLGTGTNYGYTF. The CDR3 DNA reads TGTGCCAGCAGCTTAGGGACAGGGACTAACTATGGCTACACCTTC.

The rearrangement links TRBV28 to TRBJ2-5, with 10 nucleotides matching TRBD1. Germline V gene data show CDR1 as MDHEN and CDR2 as SYDVKM. J lost 5 bases, V lost 1 base, and 7 bases had no gene match. The CDR3 loop spans 16 amino acids. CDR3 coding DNA: TGTGCCAGCAGTTTATCGAGACAGGGGGCCGGGGAGACCCAGTACTTC. Translated: CASSLSRQGAGETQYF.

The chain recombines TRBV5-4 with TRBJ1-3; 8 bases map to TRBD1. V shed 0 bases, J shed 4 bases, and the junction held 3 bases outside the gene matches. This CDR3 spans 15 amino acids. CDR1 SGHNT and CDR2 YYREEE come from the germline V gene (reference sequence). This chain's CDR3 is CASSLGQGAGNTIYF. Here the CDR3 DNA reads TGTGCCAGCAGCTTGGGCCAGGGGGCCGGAAACACCATATATTTT.

The chain links TRBV5-1 to TRBJ2-1; 7 bases line up with TRBD2. Germline lookup yields CDR1 SGHRS and CDR2 YFSETQ. The trim removed 7 bases at V and 4 bases at J, leaving 8 bases unmatched. The CDR3 consists of 14 residues. The CDR3 region has the DNA TGCGCCAGCCAGAGGGGCGGGGGATACAATGAGCAGTTCTTC. As protein: CASQRGGGYNEQFF.

V and J are TRBV4-3 and TRBJ2-1; the match to TRBD2 covers 11 bases. V lost 3 bases to trimming and J lost 8 bases; unmatched junction nucleotides: 15. This CDR3 spans 18 amino acids. Germline V gene data show CDR1 as LGHNA and CDR2 as YSLEER. The CDR3: CASSQGQGGLAGGYEQFF. The CDR3 nucleotides are TGCGCCAGCAGCCAGGGGCAGGGCGGTCTAGCGGGAGGTTATGAGCAGTTCTTC.

The gene calls are TRBV7-2 and TRBJ2-7; 9 bases line up with TRBD1. This CDR3 spans 15 amino acids. Per the germline V gene, CDR1 is SGHTA and CDR2 is FQGNSA. Trimming took 1 base from V and 2 from J; bases not matched to a gene: 3. The CDR3 region has the DNA TGTGCCAGCAGCTTAGGCGGGACAGGGACCTACGAGCAGTACTTC. Protein product: CASSLGGTGTYEQYF. The full variable domain, its missing parts supplied by reference TRBV7-2 and TRBJ2-7, is GAGVSQSPSNKVTEKGKDVELRCDPISGHTALYWYRQSLGQGLEFLIYFQGNSAPDKSGLPSDRFSAERTGGSVSTLTIQRTQQEDSAVYLCASSLGGTGTYEQYFGPGTRLTVT.

V and J are TRBV7-9 and TRBJ1-5; D is undetermined. Germline V gene sequence: CDR1 SEHNR, CDR2 FQNEAQ (reference sequence). The V end was cut by 1 base, the J end by 1 base, with 11 bases between. The CDR3 contains 16 residues. The CDR3, as DNA: TGTGCCAGCAGCTTAGAGAGAGGGCCGAGCAATCAGCCCCAGCATTTT. It codes for CASSLERGPSNQPQHF.

The chain combines TRBV4-1 with TRBJ2-7; TRBD1 aligns across 8 bases. The CDR3 has 15 residues. The germline V gene encodes CDR1 MGHRA and CDR2 YSYEKL. V lost 0 bases to trimming and J lost 6 bases; unmatched junction nucleotides: 7. Written as DNA, the CDR3 is TGCGCCAGCAGCCAAGATAGGGTCAGGGGGCGCGAGCAGTACTTC. Amino acid sequence: CASSQDRVRGREQYF.

This rearrangement joins TRBV7-8 to TRBJ1-5; the match to TRBD1 covers 7 bases. CDR3 length: 14 amino acids. CDR1 and CDR2 (germline): SGHVS, FQNEAQ. The V gene end was trimmed by 5 bases and the J gene end by 4 bases; junction bases not matched to a gene: 5. CDR3: CASSESTGNQPQHF. The CDR3 bases are TGTGCCAGCAGCGAATCGACAGGGAATCAGCCCCAGCATTTT.

This rearrangement joins TRBV5-1 to TRBJ1-2, with 10 bases lining up with TRBD1. J lost 8 bases, V lost 4 bases, and 5 bases had no gene match. This CDR3 has 13 amino acids. CDR1 and CDR2 (germline): SGHRS, YFSETQ. The CDR3 spells CASSQGQGNGYTF. CDR3 nucleotide sequence: TGCGCCAGCAGCCAGGGACAGGGGAACGGCTACACCTTC.

The chain carries TRBV7-2 and TRBJ2-7; 9 bases map to TRBD1. The germline CDR1 and CDR2 sequences are SGHTA and FQGNSA. The CDR3 extends over 15 amino acids. The J segment lost 6 bases and the V segment lost 5 bases, leaving 11 bases of the junction unmatched. CDR3 amino acids: CASSPIGDRESEQYF. CDR3 DNA: TGTGCCAGCAGCCCGATAGGGGACAGGGAAAGCGAGCAGTACTTC.

The chain carries TRBV5-1 and TRBJ1-1, with D uncertain. The germline V gene has CDR1 SGHRS and CDR2 YFSETQ. Trimming removed 0 bases from V and 1 base from J, with 7 bases in between. The CDR3 contains 14 residues. CDR3 sequence (DNA): TGCGCCAGCAGCTTGGTGAGCCAGAACACTGAAGCTTTCTTT. It encodes CASSLVSQNTEAFF.

The rearrangement uses TRBV7-7 and TRBJ2-1; TRBD1 matches at 8 bases. This CDR3 is 14 amino acids long. Unmatched junction bases numbered 3, after V lost 5 bases and J lost 3 bases. Germline V gene lookup returns CDR1 SSHAT and CDR2 FNYEAQ (reference sequence). The CDR3 region is CASSPGQVYNEQFF. DNA of the CDR3: TGTGCCAGCAGCCCGGGACAGGTCTACAATGAGCAGTTCTTC.

The table lists this clone with a few counts. The V gene is TRBV13, the J gene TRBJ2-7; possibly TRBD1 for D (6 bases). The V end lost 3 bases, the J end lost 3 bases, and 12 bases lay between the germline ends. Germline CDR1 PRHDT, CDR2 FYEKMQ (reference sequence). The CDR3 covers 14 residues. The DNA of the CDR3 is TGTGCCAGCAGCTTGGGGGCTAGGGACTACGAGCAGTACTTC. It codes for CASSLGARDYEQYF.

Comment on this clone: Since no conserved phenylalanine or tryptophan closes the CDR3, a read error is the likely cause. The J gene is TRBJ1-2, the V gene TRBV7-9; D remains unclear. V was clipped by 5 bases and J by 6 bases, with 13 bases between them. The CDR3 length is 13 residues. The germline gives CDR1 SEHNR, CDR2 FQNEAQ (reference sequence). The DNA of the CDR3 is TGTGCCAGCAGCACTAGCGGCGGAAATGGCTACACCCTC. Translation gives CASSTSGGNGYTL.